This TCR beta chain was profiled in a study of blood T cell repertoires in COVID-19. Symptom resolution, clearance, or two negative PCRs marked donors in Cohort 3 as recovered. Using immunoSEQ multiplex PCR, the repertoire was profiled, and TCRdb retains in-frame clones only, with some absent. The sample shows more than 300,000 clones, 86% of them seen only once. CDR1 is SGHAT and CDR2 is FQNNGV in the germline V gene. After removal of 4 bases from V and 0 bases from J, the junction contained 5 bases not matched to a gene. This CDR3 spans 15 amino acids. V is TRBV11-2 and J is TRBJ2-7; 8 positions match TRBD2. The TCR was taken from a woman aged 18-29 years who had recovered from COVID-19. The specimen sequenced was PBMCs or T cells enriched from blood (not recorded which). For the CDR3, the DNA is TGTGCCAGCAGCTCCAGTAGCGGGATCTCCTACGAGCAGTACTTC. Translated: CASSSSSGISYEQYF. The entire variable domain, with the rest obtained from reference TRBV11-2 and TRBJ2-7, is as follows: EAGVAQSPRYKIIEKRQSVAFWCNPISGHATLYWYQQILGQGPKLLIQFQNNGVVDDSQLPKDRFSAERLKGVDSTLKIQPAKLEDSAVYLCASSSSSGISYEQYFGPGTRLTVT.